The T cell receptor beta chain under discussion was sequenced for a study of T cell responses to AZD1222 COVID-19 vaccine. In the study overall: Timing groups of about 4 and about 12 weeks for second doses were pooled. General study results and limits: Nearly half of spike-specific TCRs reportedly go after variant regions that carry no mutations. Once two AZD1222 doses were given, Spike-specific TCR breadth and depth went up. There were mostly white British donors and more females than males, and clonal diversity was possibly underestimated.

The length of the CDR3 is 13 residues. CDR1 and CDR2 (germline): SSHAT, FNYEAQ (reference sequence). TCRdb keeps only in-frame clones here, not all; method: immunoSEQ multiplex PCR. The sample holds 95,000 to 150,000 clones; around 91% are singletons and the top ten take about 1.5%. On this clone: What it binds is not known. A junction boundary mismatches the germline segment, possibly from a read error.

The rearrangement uses TRBV7-7 and TRBJ2-5, with D uncertain. This sequence was found in an adult in good health. The sequences come from peripheral blood, collected on day 0 of AZD1222 vaccination. The CDR3 sequence: CASSSQYQETQYF. The CDR3 DNA follows: TGTGCTAGCAGCTCCCAGTACCAAGAGACCCAGTACTTC.